The clone carrying this T cell receptor (beta chain) is medium-sized. Its antigen remains unidentified. Sample time point: sample taken at primary tumor resection. Germline V gene lookup returns CDR1 MNHEY and CDR2 SVGAGI. Deletions cut 5 bases from V and 4 bases from J, with 3 bases between. The CDR3 is made up of 11 amino acids. TCRdb reprocessed the 5' RACE reads with MiXCR, giving one entry per CDR3 protein. The sample shows more than 2,000 distinct CDR3 sequences, less than 10% of them seen only once. The data were obtained in a study of spatial heterogeneity in lung cancer. Points from the study as a whole: Tumor mutation count correlated with how many alpha and beta TCRs expanded intratumorally.

Sample: lung tumor tissue, taken at surgery. This clonotype originated in a male donor with early-stage non-small cell lung cancer. V usage is TRBV6-5 and J usage is TRBJ2-1; D uncertain. CDR3 DNA sequence: TGTGCCAGCAGTACTTACAATGAGCAGTTCTTC. Its translation is CASSTYNEQFF.